This T cell receptor beta chain was documented in a study of blood T cell repertoires in COVID-19. The wider study: From the United States, Italy and Spain came samples of acute and convalescent COVID-19. T cells, B-cell-depleted T cells, or PBMCs supplied cDNA or gDNA.

The germline CDR1 and CDR2 sequences are SGHKS and YYEKEE (reference sequence). The CDR3 is 12 residues long. Deletions cut 3 bases from V and 9 bases from J, with 12 bases between. Per the original data handling: By means of reference gene primer amplification, nucleated cell counts were estimated. TCRdb's table, derived via immunoSEQ multiplex PCR, lists solely in-frame clones and lacks some. Clonal size and the V and J genes are those of that table, whereas D and trimming came from the DNA. The table records some 120,000 clones, approximately 80% of them present only once. The genes are TRBV5-5 and TRBJ1-2, with D tentatively TRBD1 (6 bases). Specimen: peripheral blood. This sequence originates from a man aged 40-55 years with active or convalescent COVID-19. The CDR3 region is CASSSPQGRYTF. CDR3 coding DNA: TGTGCCAGCAGCTCCCCACAGGGACGCTACACCTTC.